A selection of T cell receptor beta chains follows, all from one sample in a study of blood T cell repertoires in COVID-19. The table came from immunoSEQ multiplex PCR; TCRdb's copy has only in-frame clones and leaves some out. The sample yields over 95,000 clones, approximately 80% seen once. Sequences were obtained from peripheral blood. All receptors come from a human donor in a cohort sampled during active COVID-19. CDR3s include the opening cysteine and the closing phenylalanine or tryptophan. The order of the fields is J gene, clone size, V gene, D gene, CDR3 protein, CDR3 DNA. The D gene is left open where the match is weak. Clone size, where shown, is once, few, many, or a class for clones that have expanded.

j_gene: TRBJ1-1; abundance: NA; v_gene: TRBV13; d_gene: NA; CDR3aa: CASSFRGGGMRTEAFF; CDR3nt: TGTGCCAGCAGCTTCAGAGGGGGAGGGATGAGGACTGAAGCTTTCTTT
j_gene: TRBJ1-1; abundance: NA; v_gene: TRBV28; d_gene: NA; CDR3aa: CASSPTSAAFF; CDR3nt: TGTGCCAGCAGTCCAACTTCTGCGGCTTTCTTT
j_gene: TRBJ1-2; abundance: once; v_gene: TRBV6-5; d_gene: NA; CDR3aa: CASRPGQGVYGYTF; CDR3nt: TGTGCCAGCAGACCCGGGCAGGGTGTCTATGGCTACACCTTC
j_gene: TRBJ2-7; abundance: few; v_gene: TRBV19; d_gene: TRBD1; CDR3aa: CASSEDRGHYEQYF; CDR3nt: TGTGCCAGTAGTGAGGACAGGGGGCACTACGAGCAGTACTTC
j_gene: TRBJ2-5; abundance: NA; v_gene: TRBV19; d_gene: TRBD2; CDR3aa: CATTPGVLAGVVETQYF; CDR3nt: TGTGCCACCACACCCGGGGTGCTAGCGGGAGTGGTTGAGACCCAGTACTTC
j_gene: TRBJ1-5; abundance: NA; v_gene: TRBV15; d_gene: TRBD1; CDR3aa: CATSRQGQRFYSNQPQHF; CDR3nt: TGTGCCACCAGCCGCCAGGGACAGAGATTCTATAGCAATCAGCCCCAGCATTTT
j_gene: TRBJ1-4; abundance: NA; v_gene: TRBV30; d_gene: NA; CDR3aa: CAWSPHSEKLFF; CDR3nt: TGTGCCTGGAGTCCTCACAGTGAAAAACTGTTTTTT
j_gene: TRBJ1-6; abundance: once; v_gene: TRBV14; d_gene: NA; CDR3aa: CASSQASQSTSPLHF; CDR3nt: TGTGCCAGCAGCCAAGCCTCACAGAGTACCTCACCCCTCCACTTT
j_gene: TRBJ1-4; abundance: NA; v_gene: TRBV6-6; d_gene: TRBD1; CDR3aa: CASADRVNEKLFF; CDR3nt: TGTGCCAGCGCGGACAGGGTAAATGAAAAACTGTTTTTT
j_gene: TRBJ2-7; abundance: NA; v_gene: TRBV2; d_gene: NA; CDR3aa: CASHYNPSGTSPYEQYF; CDR3nt: TGTGCCAGCCATTACAACCCGAGCGGGACATCTCCTTACGAGCAGTACTTC
j_gene: TRBJ2-7; abundance: NA; v_gene: TRBV3-1/TRBV3-2; d_gene: NA; CDR3aa: CASSQDRGRGQYF; CDR3nt: TGTGCCAGCAGCCAAGATAGAGGTCGAGGGCAGTACTTC
j_gene: TRBJ2-2; abundance: NA; v_gene: TRBV9; d_gene: TRBD2; CDR3aa: CASSVEVLAGGLAGELFF; CDR3nt: TGTGCCAGCAGCGTAGAGGTACTAGCGGGGGGGCTCGCCGGGGAGCTGTTTTTT
j_gene: TRBJ2-2; abundance: few; v_gene: TRBV3-1/TRBV3-2; d_gene: NA; CDR3aa: CASSLKGGGANTGELFF; CDR3nt: TGTGCCAGCAGCCTAAAAGGAGGGGGGGCGAACACCGGGGAGCTGTTTTTT
j_gene: TRBJ2-1; abundance: NA; v_gene: TRBV29-1; d_gene: NA; CDR3aa: CSLHGDNEQFF; CDR3nt: TGCAGCCTCCACGGGGACAATGAGCAGTTCTTC
j_gene: TRBJ1-6; abundance: NA; v_gene: TRBV6-5; d_gene: TRBD1; CDR3aa: CASSSPQGALSPLHF; CDR3nt: TGTGCCAGCAGTTCGCCACAGGGGGCGCTTTCACCCCTCCACTTT
j_gene: TRBJ1-1; abundance: few; v_gene: TRBV6-2/TRBV6-3; d_gene: NA; CDR3aa: CASSNAPGMAFF; CDR3nt: TGTGCCAGCAGTAACGCCCCAGGGATGGCTTTCTTT
j_gene: TRBJ1-2; abundance: NA; v_gene: TRBV6-1; d_gene: NA; CDR3aa: CASSDPGSGYGYTF; CDR3nt: TGTGCCAGCAGTGACCCAGGGTCGGGCTATGGCTACACCTTC
j_gene: TRBJ1-6; abundance: NA; v_gene: TRBV6-5; d_gene: NA; CDR3aa: CASSYSKGQSPLHF; CDR3nt: TGTGCCAGCAGTTACTCAAAGGGGCAATCACCCCTCCACTTT
j_gene: TRBJ2-7; abundance: NA; v_gene: TRBV25-1; d_gene: NA; CDR3aa: CASSDWADTYEQYF; CDR3nt: TGTGCCAGCAGTGACTGGGCCGATACCTACGAGCAGTACTTC
j_gene: TRBJ1-4; abundance: NA; v_gene: TRBV28; d_gene: TRBD1; CDR3aa: CASSLPRQGISSEKLFF; CDR3nt: TGTGCCAGCAGTTTACCCAGACAGGGCATATCTAGTGAAAAACTGTTTTTT
j_gene: TRBJ2-3; abundance: NA; v_gene: TRBV7-2; d_gene: TRBD2; CDR3aa: CASSLDLLAGVSTDTQYF; CDR3nt: TGTGCCAGCAGCTTAGACCTACTAGCGGGGGTCAGCACAGATACGCAGTATTTT
j_gene: TRBJ2-2; abundance: NA; v_gene: TRBV7-2; d_gene: NA; CDR3aa: CASRFTGDTGELFF; CDR3nt: TGTGCCAGCAGATTCACGGGAGACACCGGGGAGCTGTTTTTT
j_gene: TRBJ1-1; abundance: NA; v_gene: TRBV30; d_gene: TRBD1; CDR3aa: CAWHRDRVYTEAFF; CDR3nt: TGTGCCTGGCACCGGGACAGGGTATACACTGAAGCTTTCTTT
j_gene: TRBJ2-2; abundance: NA; v_gene: TRBV29-1; d_gene: NA; CDR3aa: CSVATELRNTGELFF; CDR3nt: TGCAGCGTCGCAACGGAGTTAAGAAACACCGGGGAGCTGTTTTTT
j_gene: TRBJ2-1; abundance: NA; v_gene: TRBV4-2; d_gene: TRBD2; CDR3aa: CASSQGTSGGGNEQFF; CDR3nt: TGTGCCAGCAGCCAAGGGACTAGCGGGGGGGGCAATGAGCAGTTCTTC
j_gene: TRBJ2-3; abundance: NA; v_gene: TRBV15; d_gene: NA; CDR3aa: CATSRSPGLFSTDTQYF; CDR3nt: TGTGCCACCAGCAGAAGTCCGGGACTTTTCAGCACAGATACGCAGTATTTT
j_gene: TRBJ1-1; abundance: NA; v_gene: TRBV27; d_gene: NA; CDR3aa: CASSTTGSPEAFF; CDR3nt: TGTGCCAGCAGTACAACAGGGTCCCCTGAAGCTTTCTTT
j_gene: TRBJ2-5; abundance: NA; v_gene: TRBV7-9; d_gene: NA; CDR3aa: CASSKSQTSSETQYF; CDR3nt: TGTGCCAGCAGCAAATCCCAAACTAGTAGTGAGACCCAGTACTTC
j_gene: TRBJ2-5; abundance: medium-sized; v_gene: TRBV6-2/TRBV6-3; d_gene: TRBD1; CDR3aa: CASSRDSQKETQYF; CDR3nt: TGTGCCAGCAGCAGGGACAGCCAGAAAGAGACCCAGTACTTC
j_gene: TRBJ2-3; abundance: NA; v_gene: TRBV27; d_gene: NA; CDR3aa: CASSLSRRGRDTQYF; CDR3nt: TGTGCCAGCAGTTTATCGCGGCGAGGGAGGGATACGCAGTATTTT
j_gene: TRBJ2-5; abundance: few; v_gene: TRBV7-7; d_gene: NA; CDR3aa: CASSLFPGSGSETQYF; CDR3nt: TGTGCTAGCAGCTTATTTCCGGGGTCCGGGTCCGAGACCCAGTACTTC
j_gene: TRBJ1-1; abundance: once; v_gene: TRBV11-3; d_gene: NA; CDR3aa: CASSLLDTNTEAFF; CDR3nt: TGTGCCAGCAGCTTACTCGACACGAACACTGAAGCTTTCTTT
j_gene: TRBJ2-4; abundance: NA; v_gene: TRBV7-3; d_gene: NA; CDR3aa: CASSLLEKAKNIQYF; CDR3nt: TGTGCCAGCAGCTTATTAGAGAAGGCCAAAAACATTCAGTACTTC